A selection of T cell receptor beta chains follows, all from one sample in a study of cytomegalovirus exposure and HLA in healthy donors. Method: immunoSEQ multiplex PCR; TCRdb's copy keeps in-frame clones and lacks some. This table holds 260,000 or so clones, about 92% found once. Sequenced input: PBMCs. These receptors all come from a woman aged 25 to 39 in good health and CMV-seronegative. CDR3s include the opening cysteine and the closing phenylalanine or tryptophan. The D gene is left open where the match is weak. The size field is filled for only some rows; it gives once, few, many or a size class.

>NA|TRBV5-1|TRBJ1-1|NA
CASSLAASRSLEAFF
TGCGCCAGCAGCTTGGCTGCGTCCCGTTCACTAGAAGCTTTCTTT
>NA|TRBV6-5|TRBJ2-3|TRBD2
CASSSREDSTDTQYF
TGTGCCAGCAGTTCACGGGAGGATAGCACAGATACGCAGTATTTT
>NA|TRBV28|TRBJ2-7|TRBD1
CASSLATGGVGYEQYF
TGTGCCAGCAGTTTAGCGACAGGGGGCGTTGGGTACGAGCAGTACTTC
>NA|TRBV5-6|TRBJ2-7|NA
CASSNYRDEQYF
TGTGCCAGTTCAAACTACAGGGACGAGCAGTACTTC
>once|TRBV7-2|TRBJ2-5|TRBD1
CASSSQGAQGTQYF
TGTGCCAGCAGCAGTCAGGGGGCGCAGGGGACCCAGTACTTC
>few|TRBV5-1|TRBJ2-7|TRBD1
CASSQDPGQGSDEQYF
TGCGCCAGCAGCCAGGATCCGGGACAGGGGTCGGACGAGCAGTACTTC
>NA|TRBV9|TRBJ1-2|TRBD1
CASSVAGTGKGYTF
TGTGCCAGCAGCGTAGCCGGGACAGGGAAAGGCTACACCTTC
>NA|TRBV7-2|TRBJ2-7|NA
CASSFFSGSEQYF
TGTGCCAGCAGCTTCTTTTCAGGGTCGGAGCAGTACTTC
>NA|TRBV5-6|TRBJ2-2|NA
CASSFVGTGELFF
TGTGCCAGCAGCTTCGTAGGCACCGGGGAGCTGTTTTTT
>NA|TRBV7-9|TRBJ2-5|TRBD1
CASSLVPDREETQYF
TGTGCCAGCAGCTTAGTTCCCGACAGGGAAGAGACCCAGTACTTC
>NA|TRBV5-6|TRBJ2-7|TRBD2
CASSRHGTSGSYEQYF
TGTGCCAGCAGCCGTCACGGGACTAGCGGGAGTTACGAGCAGTACTTC
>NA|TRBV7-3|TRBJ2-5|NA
CASSFRRGETQYF
TGTGCCAGCAGCTTCAGACGGGGAGAGACCCAGTACTTC
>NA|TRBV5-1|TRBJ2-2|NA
CASSSTDFGGELFF
TGCGCCAGCAGCTCGACCGATTTTGGAGGGGAGCTGTTTTTT
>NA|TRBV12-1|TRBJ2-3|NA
CATHGGLANTDTQYF
TGTGCCACCCACGGGGGGCTAGCGAATACAGATACGCAGTATTTT
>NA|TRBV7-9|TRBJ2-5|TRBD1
CASSPWTGQETQYF
TGTGCCAGCAGCCCGTGGACAGGCCAAGAGACCCAGTACTTC
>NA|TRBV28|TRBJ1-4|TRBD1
CASSFGGTGRLFF
TGTGCCAGCAGTTTTGGGGGGACAGGACGGCTGTTTTTT
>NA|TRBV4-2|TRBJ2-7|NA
CASSRDGGVYEQYF
TGTGCCAGCAGCCGCGACGGGGGCGTTTACGAGCAGTACTTC
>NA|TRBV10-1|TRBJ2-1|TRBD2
CASSLTSGSVGEQFF
TGCGCCAGCAGTCTGACTAGCGGGTCCGTGGGTGAGCAGTTCTTC
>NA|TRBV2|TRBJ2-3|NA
CAIKSTRDTQYF
TGTGCCATCAAGTCGACTAGAGATACGCAGTATTTT
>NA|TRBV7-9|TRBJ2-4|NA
CASSLVGGAVDIQYF
TGTGCCAGCAGCTTAGTGGGGGGCGCAGTCGACATTCAGTACTTC
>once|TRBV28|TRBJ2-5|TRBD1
CASSQGQVQETQYF
TGTGCCAGCAGCCAGGGACAGGTCCAAGAGACCCAGTACTTC
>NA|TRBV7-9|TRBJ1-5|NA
CASSTLGDSNQPQHF
TGTGCCAGCAGCACGCTGGGGGATAGCAATCAGCCCCAGCATTTT
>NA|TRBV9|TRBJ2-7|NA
CASSVGPAGYEQYF
TGTGCCAGCAGCGTAGGTCCGGCGGGCTACGAGCAGTACTTC
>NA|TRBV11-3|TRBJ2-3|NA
CASSPRLDTQYF
TGTGCCAGCAGCCCCAGGTTAGATACGCAGTATTTT
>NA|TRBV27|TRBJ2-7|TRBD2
CASHFASGSSYEQYF
TGTGCCAGCCATTTCGCTAGCGGAAGCTCCTACGAGCAGTACTTC
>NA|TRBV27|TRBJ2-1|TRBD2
CASSPGLAGAQYNEQFF
TGTGCCAGCAGTCCCGGACTAGCGGGGGCCCAATACAATGAGCAGTTCTTC
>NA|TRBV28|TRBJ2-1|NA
CASSSDPANEQFF
TGTGCCAGCAGTTCTGACCCCGCGAATGAGCAGTTCTTC
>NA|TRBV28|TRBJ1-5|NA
CASSFSLQVRKGNQPQHF
TGTGCCAGCAGTTTTTCACTACAGGTCCGAAAGGGCAATCAGCCCCAGCATTTT
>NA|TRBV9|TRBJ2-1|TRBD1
CASSPSSGTGAFHDEQFF
TGTGCCAGCAGCCCGTCATCCGGGACAGGGGCCTTCCACGATGAGCAGTTCTTC
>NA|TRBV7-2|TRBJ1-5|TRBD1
CASSLAGTGTGNQPQHF
TGTGCCAGCAGCTTAGCCGGAACCGGGACAGGTAATCAGCCCCAGCATTTT
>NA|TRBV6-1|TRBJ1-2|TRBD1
CASSEPTGGARYTF
TGTGCCAGCAGTGAGCCTACAGGGGGCGCGAGATACACCTTC
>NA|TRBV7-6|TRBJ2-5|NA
CASSSELSFGTQYF
TGTGCCAGCAGCTCCGAACTCAGTTTTGGGACCCAGTACTTC
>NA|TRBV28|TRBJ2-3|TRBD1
CASIPLGGTGAVAESDTQYF
TGTGCCAGCATCCCTCTAGGCGGGACAGGGGCGGTAGCGGAGTCAGATACGCAGTATTTT
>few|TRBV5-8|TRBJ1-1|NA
CASSLVKGLTGPEAFF
TGTGCCAGCAGCTTGGTAAAAGGCCTCACCGGGCCTGAAGCTTTCTTT
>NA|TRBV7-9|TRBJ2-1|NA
CASSSLQFF
TGTGCCAGCAGCTCCCTGCAGTTCTTC
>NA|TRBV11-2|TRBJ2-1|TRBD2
CASSLSSGVGDEQFF
TGTGCCAGCAGCTTATCTAGCGGGGTGGGCGATGAGCAGTTCTTC
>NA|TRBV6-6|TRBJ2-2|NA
CASSYSGETGELFF
TGTGCCAGCAGTTACTCAGGGGAGACCGGGGAGCTGTTTTTT
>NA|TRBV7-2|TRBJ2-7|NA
CASSPISEQYF
TGTGCCAGCAGCCCCATAAGCGAGCAGTACTTC
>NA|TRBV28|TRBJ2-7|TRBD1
CASSARQGFLHEQYF
TGTGCCAGCAGTGCCCGACAGGGGTTTCTCCACGAGCAGTACTTC
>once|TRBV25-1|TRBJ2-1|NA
CASSERGSSYNEQFF
TGTGCCAGCAGTGAGAGAGGGAGCTCCTACAATGAGCAGTTCTTC